The rows below give T cell receptor beta chains drawn from one sample of a study of identical twins. TCRdb re-derived calls from the 5' RACE reads in MiXCR, one entry per CDR3 protein. This table holds 200,000 to 250,000 distinct CDR3 sequences, 7.5% found once. Separately, the same data were catalogued under a study of yellow fever vaccine responses in identical twins.

The sequencing sample was made of memory (CD45RO+) T cells sorted from blood. These receptors were obtained from a woman aged 18-29 years in good health. Each CDR3 is given with its conserved first and last residue. A D gene is named only where the DNA matches it firmly. Clone size is not always given. Where it is, it says once, few, many or a class for expanded clones.

CDR3nt	CDR3aa	d_gene	abundance	v_gene	j_gene
TGTGCCAGCAGCCCTAGCGGGAGGTCCCAAGAGACCCAGTACTTC	CASSPSGRSQETQYF	TRBD2	few	TRBV3-1	TRBJ2-5
TGTGCCAGCAAGTCTCAAGAGACCCAGTACTTC	CASKSQETQYF	NA	many	TRBV7-9	TRBJ2-5
TGCGCCAGCACAGGGGGCCTTACTAACTACGAGCAGTACTTC	CASTGGLTNYEQYF	TRBD1	many	TRBV5-1	TRBJ2-7
TGTGCCAGCAGGGGTTATGAAAAACTGTTTTTT	CASRGYEKLFF	NA	few	TRBV2	TRBJ1-4
TGCAGTGTGACAGAGGACGGGCAGGGGTCACAGTTCTTC	CSVTEDGQGSQFF	NA	few	TRBV20-1	TRBJ2-1
TGTGCCAGCAGTGACGGGACAGGCCCCGGATCGCCGCAGTACTTC	CASSDGTGPGSPQYF	TRBD1	NA	TRBV6-2/TRBV6-3	TRBJ2-7
TGTGCCAGTCGAGCGGGGAAATCCTACGAGCAGTACTTC	CASRAGKSYEQYF	TRBD2	NA	TRBV6-6	TRBJ2-7
TGCAGCGCCGAAGGACTAGCGGATACGCAGTATTTT	CSAEGLADTQYF	TRBD2	NA	TRBV29-1	TRBJ2-3
TGTGCCAGCAGGACGGCAGGGGGGAACACTGAAGCTTTCTTT	CASRTAGGNTEAFF	TRBD1	few	TRBV28	TRBJ1-1
TGTGCCAGCAGTTACTTCTCAGGTTCAGGGGCCAACGTCCTGACTTTC	CASSYFSGSGANVLTF	NA	many	TRBV6-5	TRBJ2-6
TGTGCCAGCAGTTTTACTAGCGCGAGCACAGATACGCAGTATTTT	CASSFTSASTDTQYF	TRBD2	many	TRBV7-2	TRBJ2-3
TGTGCCAGCAGCTTTCGACAGGATAATCAGCCCCAGCATTTT	CASSFRQDNQPQHF	NA	many	TRBV7-2	TRBJ1-5
TGTGCCATCAGTGAACTAGCGGGATCCTACAATGAGCAGTTCTTC	CAISELAGSYNEQFF	TRBD2	many	TRBV10-3	TRBJ2-1
TGTGCCAGCAGCTTAGTAGCGGTGGGGCGGCCAAGCACAGATACGCAGTATTTT	CASSLVAVGRPSTDTQYF	NA	few	TRBV7-3	TRBJ2-3
TGCAGTGCTAGGAATGTCCGGGGGACTGGCACAGATACGCAGTATTTT	CSARNVRGTGTDTQYF	NA	NA	TRBV20-1	TRBJ2-3
TGTGCCAGCATTAAACTTCAGGGGGCGGAGGAAGCTTTCTTT	CASIKLQGAEEAFF	TRBD1	many	TRBV12-3/TRBV12-4	TRBJ1-1
TGCGCCAGCAGTGAGACTGGCCGGAGGGGAGAGACCCAGTACTTC	CASSETGRRGETQYF	NA	few	TRBV10-1	TRBJ2-5
TGTGCCACCAGCAGAGGAACGACAGGGGAGAACACCGGGGAGCTGTTTTTT	CATSRGTTGENTGELFF	TRBD1	few	TRBV15	TRBJ2-2
TGTGCCAGCAGCCTCGCGGATGGATATGAGCAGTTCTTC	CASSLADGYEQFF	NA	NA	TRBV7-2	TRBJ2-1
TGCAGTGCTCCAGGACTGGGGGGTTACGAGCAGTACTTC	CSAPGLGGYEQYF	NA	many	TRBV20-1	TRBJ2-7
TGTGCCAGCAGAGGGACACCAAAAAACATTCAGTACTTC	CASRGTPKNIQYF	NA	many	TRBV3-1	TRBJ2-4
TGCGCCAGCAGCTTGCGGGGGGGCCTGGATACGCAGTATTTT	CASSLRGGLDTQYF	TRBD2	few	TRBV5-1	TRBJ2-3
TGTGCCAGCAGCTCAGAGGGTCGGATGGCCCCGGGAGAGCTGTTTTTT	CASSSEGRMAPGELFF	NA	many	TRBV7-9	TRBJ2-2
TGTGCCATCAGCCAGGGACAGTCTAATGAAAAACTGTTTTTT	CAISQGQSNEKLFF	TRBD1	NA	TRBV10-3	TRBJ1-4
TGCGCCAGCAGCACCGGGACATTGAACACTGAAGCTTTCTTT	CASSTGTLNTEAFF	NA	many	TRBV5-1	TRBJ1-1
TGTGCCAGCAGCGTAGAGGCCCTCCCCGGGGAGCTGTTTTTT	CASSVEALPGELFF	NA	NA	TRBV9	TRBJ2-2
TGCAGCGGACTTAGCTCCTACGAGCAGTACTTC	CSGLSSYEQYF	NA	many	TRBV29-1	TRBJ2-7
TGCAGCGTTGACCCTGGACAGGGGTTAATTGAGCAGTTCTTC	CSVDPGQGLIEQFF	TRBD1	many	TRBV29-1	TRBJ2-1
TGTGCCAGCAGTTCCTTCGATCGACCCTACGAGCAGTACTTC	CASSSFDRPYEQYF	NA	many	TRBV28	TRBJ2-7
TGTGCCTGGAGCGTCGCAGGAACAGGGAAGGGGCAGCCCCAGCATTTT	CAWSVAGTGKGQPQHF	NA	many	TRBV30	TRBJ1-5
TGTGCCAGCAGCCCAGGGGGCTTCATGAACACTGAAGCTTTCTTT	CASSPGGFMNTEAFF	TRBD1	NA	TRBV7-2	TRBJ1-1
TGCAGTGCTAGCCTTGACAGGAACTATGGCTACACCTTC	CSASLDRNYGYTF	NA	many	TRBV20-1	TRBJ1-2
TGTGCCACCAGCAGAGACCCCGGCGGCGCAGATACGCAGTATTTT	CATSRDPGGADTQYF	NA	few	TRBV15	TRBJ2-3
TGTGCCAGTAGTATATGGGCAGACACTAACATTCAGTACTTC	CASSIWADTNIQYF	NA	few	TRBV19	TRBJ2-4
TGTGCCAGCAGCTTATCGGGGGCCAAAAACATTCAGTACTTC	CASSLSGAKNIQYF	NA	many	TRBV6-2/TRBV6-3	TRBJ2-4
TGCAGTGCTAGCGGACTAGCGGGGGGGTTCATAGAGACCCAGTACTTC	CSASGLAGGFIETQYF	TRBD2	many	TRBV20-1	TRBJ2-5